The 6 T cell receptor beta chains reported below all come from one sample, sequenced in a study of T cells in Graves' hyperthyroidism and ophthalmopathy. The source material, RNA transcripts, was used to amplify TCR beta CDR3 regions. The HTBI primer set served for first-round RT-PCR of the TCR CDR3. TCRdb passed the multiplex PCR reads through MiXCR, listing each CDR3 protein once. The sample records around 620,000 distinct CDR3 sequences, 15% to 20% being singletons. Material for sequencing was blood. These receptors originate from a woman aged 25 to 39 with Graves' hyperthyroidism.

This chain uses TRBV20-1 with TRBJ2-7; D is undetermined. The germline gives CDR1 DFQATT, CDR2 SNEGSKA (reference sequence). The CDR3 totals 14 residues. Trimming pared 4 bases from V and 0 bases from J, leaving 13 bases between. Here the CDR3 DNA reads TGCAGTGCTAAGTCACGGATGCCCTCCTACGAGCAGTACTTC. This gives the protein CSAKSRMPSYEQYF.

At least ten counts were recorded for this clonotype. The chain carries TRBV7-3 and TRBJ2-3; TRBD2 matches at 10 bases. The CDR3 totals 15 residues. The germline V gene encodes CDR1 SGHTA and CDR2 FQGTGA. The V segment lost 5 bases and the J segment 7 bases; nucleotides outside the gene matches: 9. The CDR3 sequence is CASSLIGAGGNTQYF. The DNA of the CDR3 is TGTGCCAGCAGCCTCATTGGAGCGGGAGGGAATACGCAGTATTTT. The full variable domain, its missing parts supplied by reference TRBV7-3 and TRBJ2-3, is GAGVSQTPSNKVTEKGKYVELRCDPISGHTALYWYRQSLGQGPEFLIYFQGTGAADDSGLPNDRFFAVRPEGSVSTLKIQRTERGDSAVYLCASSLIGAGGNTQYFGPGTRLTVL.

The chain links TRBV3-1 to TRBJ1-1; D not certain. Trimming pared 1 base from V and 6 bases from J, leaving 9 bases between. The CDR3 has 13 residues. Germline CDR1 reads LGHDT; CDR2 reads YNNKEL (reference sequence). The CDR3: CASSQGYSAEAFF. CDR3 DNA sequence: TGTGCCAGCAGCCAAGGGTACAGCGCTGAAGCTTTCTTT.

The chain couples TRBV28 to TRBJ2-2; the match to TRBD2 covers 7 bases. Germline CDR1 MDHEN, CDR2 SYDVKM. J was trimmed by 4 bases and V by 3 bases; bases with no gene match: 8. This CDR3 is built from 16 residues. The CDR3 spells CASSFFGGGITGELFF. The CDR3 region has the DNA TGTGCCAGCAGTTTCTTCGGCGGGGGAATCACCGGGGAGCTGTTTTTT.

The chain combines TRBV18 with TRBJ1-5; no firm D call. Deletions cut 1 base from V and 0 bases from J, with 7 bases between. This CDR3 has 15 residues. The germline V gene has CDR1 KGHSH and CDR2 LQKENI. The CDR3 DNA is TGTGCCAGCTCACCACAGGGTCATAGCAATCAGCCCCAGCATTTT. Amino acids: CASSPQGHSNQPQHF. Drawing the rest from reference TRBV18 and TRBJ1-5, the complete variable domain is NAGVMQNPRHLVRRRGQEARLRCSPMKGHSHVYWYRQLPEEGLKFMVYLQKENIIDESGMPKERFSAEFPKEGPSILRIQQVVRGDSAAYFCASSPQGHSNQPQHFGDGTRLSIL.

J is TRBJ2-1 and V is TRBV7-3; tentatively, D is TRBD1 (6 bases). The CDR3 consists of 15 residues. V gave up 2 bases and J gave up 4 bases, with 12 bases separating them. Germline V gives CDR1 SGHTA, CDR2 FQGTGA. Here the CDR3 DNA reads TGTGCCAGCAGCTTAGGCCCAGGGGAATACAATGAGCAGTTCTTC. As protein: CASSLGPGEYNEQFF.